This TCR beta chain appears in the sequencing data of a study of T cell clonality in common variable immunodeficiency. Repertoires were generated with immunoSEQ multiplex PCR, while TCRdb's copy carries only in-frame clones and drops some. The counts give approximately 81,000 clones, none of them seen only once; around 0.8% is held by the top ten. V shed 4 bases, J shed 6 bases, and the junction held 20 bases outside the gene matches. CDR3 size: 18 residues. Per the germline V gene, CDR1 is LGHNA and CDR2 is YNFKEQ. This clone came up many times. The read falls 3 residues short of the CDR3 end, and the missing part is taken from the germline J gene.

The V call is TRBV4-2, the J call TRBJ2-7; 8 bases fit TRBD2. The origin of this receptor is a person aged 18 to 75 in good health. The sequenced sample was peripheral blood mononuclear cells. The CDR3 protein is CASSPNKREIVTLGEQYF. The part of the CDR3 DNA that was read is TGTGCCAGCAGCCCGAACAAGCGGGAGATCGTTACTTTGGGCGAG.